The 24 T cell receptor beta chains presented below share a single source sample, sequenced in a study of T cells in Graves' hyperthyroidism and ophthalmopathy. RNA transcripts served as the template for amplifying TCR beta CDR3 regions. Researchers ran a first-round RT-PCR on the TCR CDR3 using the HTBI primer set. Using its own MiXCR run on the multiplex PCR reads, TCRdb lists one record per CDR3 protein. The table records some 500,000 distinct CDR3 sequences, approximately 15% of them present only once. Source material: blood. The receptors were gathered from a woman between 18 and 30 years old with Graves' hyperthyroidism.

This clonotype was recorded at least ten times. In DNA, the CDR3 is TGCAGGGCCAGGAGGGTTGGAAACACCATATATTTT. Translation gives CRARRVGNTIYF. This chain uses TRBV20-1 with TRBJ1-3; D unclear. The CDR3 is 12 amino acids. Germline loops: CDR1 DFQATT, CDR2 SNEGSKA (reference sequence).

There are many counts of this clonotype. The chain is built from TRBV11-2 and TRBJ1-1, with D tentatively TRBD1 (6 bases). V dropped 6 bases and J dropped 8 bases, with 16 bases sitting between them. CDR1 and CDR2 (germline): SGHAT, FQNNGV. This CDR3 contains 13 residues. CDR3 sequence (DNA): TGTGCCAGCAGTCGTCCGGGGGCCCTAGAAGCTTTCTTT. Protein: CASSRPGALEAFF.

CDR3 in DNA: TGCGCCAGCAGATCAGCCGGACAGGAGTATGGCTACACCTTC. Translation gives CASRSAGQEYGYTF. V and J are TRBV5-1 and TRBJ1-2, with 7 positions matching TRBD1. CDR3 length: 14 amino acids. Trimming removed 5 bases from V and 5 bases from J; junction bases left unmatched: 9. Germline V CDR1 and CDR2: SGHRS, YFSETQ. The full variable domain, completed using reference TRBV5-1 and TRBJ1-2, is KAGVTQTPRYLIKTRGQQVTLSCSPISGHRSVSWYQQTPGQGLQFLFEYFSETQRNKGNFPGRFSGRQFSNSRSEMNVSTLELGDSALYLCASRSAGQEYGYTFGSGTRLTVV.

V and J are TRBV20-1 and TRBJ2-1, with D hard to call. With 3 bases removed from V and 7 bases from J, the gap between germline ends came to 19 bases. The CDR3 is 15 amino acids. Germline values: CDR1 DFQATT, CDR2 SNEGSKA (reference sequence). CDR3 sequence (DNA): TGCAGTGCTAGGGATTTTTCGGCCGCCGTAAATGAGCAGTTCTTC. Its protein product is CSARDFSAAVNEQFF.

Ten or more counts support this clonotype. The chain joins TRBV30 to TRBJ1-2, with TRBD1 matching 7 bases. CDR1 and CDR2 from the germline V gene are GTSNPN and SVGIG (reference sequence). CDR3 size: 14 residues. J gave up 0 bases and V 8 bases, and 9 bases lay outside the gene matches. The CDR3 DNA reads as TGTGCCGGTCCCATCGACAGGGCTAACTATGGCTACACCTTC. Translation gives CAGPIDRANYGYTF. The whole variable domain, remainder taken from reference TRBV30 and TRBJ1-2, is SQTIHQWPATLVQPVGSPLSLECTVEGTSNPNLYWYRQAAGRGLQLLFYSVGIGQISSEVPQNLSASRPQDRQFILSSKKLLLSDSGFYLCAGPIDRANYGYTFGSGTRLTVV.

The chain employs TRBV5-1 and TRBJ1-1, with D possibly TRBD1 on 5 matching bases. Germline-derived CDR1 and CDR2 are SGHRS and YFSETQ. V was cut by 4 bases and J by 4 bases, with 11 bases left in between. The CDR3 is made up of 13 amino acids. Here the CDR3 DNA reads TGCGCCAGCAGCGGGGGGAAGGTCACTGAAGCTTTCTTT. This encodes CASSGGKVTEAFF.

CDR3 DNA sequence: TGTGCCAGCAGCCTCAACTCCGGTAGCTATGGCTACACCTTC. It encodes CASSLNSGSYGYTF. V is TRBV7-9 and J is TRBJ1-2; D is undetermined. CDR1 and CDR2 (germline): SEHNR, FQNEAQ (reference sequence). There are 14 residues in the CDR3. Trimming stripped 5 bases from V and 4 bases from J, with 14 bases between.

This clonotype occurred many times. The V call is TRBV10-2, the J call TRBJ2-7; the D is unclear. V was clipped by 0 bases and J by 6 bases, with 12 bases between them. There are 14 residues in the CDR3. CDR1 and CDR2 from the germline V gene are WSHSY and SAAADI. CDR3: CASSESSSVGEQYF. CDR3 sequence (DNA): TGCGCCAGCAGTGAGTCGTCCAGTGTAGGCGAGCAGTACTTC.

The sample holds many counts of this clonotype. This chain links TRBV12-3 or TRBV12-4 with TRBJ1-5; the D is unclear. V shed 7 bases and J shed 3 bases, with 10 bases lying between them. The CDR3 consists of 13 residues. This CDR3 is CASTSQINQPQHF. The CDR3 DNA reads TGTGCCAGCACCTCCCAAATCAATCAGCCCCAGCATTTT.

In its sample, this clonotype was seen many times. The V and J genes are TRBV2 and TRBJ2-1; 9 bases are shared with TRBD2. Per germline, CDR1 SNHLY and CDR2 FYNNEI. With V trimmed by 6 bases and J by 2 bases, 5 bases remained unmatched. The CDR3 has 15 amino acids. CDR3 region: CASSWTSEAYNEQFF. In DNA form, the CDR3 reads TGTGCCAGCAGCTGGACTAGCGAAGCCTACAATGAGCAGTTCTTC.

This chain uses TRBV7-6 with TRBJ1-5; no clear D gene. CDR1 and CDR2 (germline): SGHVS, FNYEAQ. The CDR3 consists of 14 residues. The V end was cut by 5 bases, the J end by 3 bases, with 11 bases between. The CDR3 is CASSPERNNQPQHF. The CDR3 DNA is TGTGCCAGCAGCCCCGAGAGAAACAATCAGCCCCAGCATTTT. Full variable domain (rest looked up from reference TRBV7-6 and TRBJ1-5): GAGVSQSPRYKVTKRGQDVALRCDPISGHVSLYWYRQALGQGPEFLTYFNYEAQQDKSGLPNDRFSAERPEGSISTLTIQRTEQRDSAMYRCASSPERNNQPQHFGDGTRLSIL.

Notes on this clonotype: A read error may explain this, as a much larger clone is one base away. The rearrangement links TRBV28 to TRBJ2-1, with D possibly being TRBD2 (5 bases). Germline CDR1 is MDHEN and CDR2 is SYDVKM. Trimming took off 11 bases at V and 0 bases at J, with 17 bases between the two ends. The CDR3 has 15 residues. CDR3 DNA sequence: TGTGCCGGCCAACGATCCGCGGGCTCCTACAATGAGCAGTTCTTC. It yields the protein CAGQRSAGSYNEQFF.

This clonotype has at least ten counts. The V and J genes are TRBV24-1 and TRBJ2-1; 12 nucleotides agree with TRBD2. V lost 2 bases to trimming and J lost 9 bases; unmatched junction nucleotides: 7. CDR1 KGHDR and CDR2 SFDVKD come from the germline V gene. The CDR3 length is 16 residues. Written as DNA, the CDR3 is TGTGCCACCAGTGATTCGCGGGGACTAGCGGGCGGTGAGCAGTTCTTC. It specifies CATSDSRGLAGGEQFF.

This clonotype has just a few counts. This chain links TRBV7-9 with TRBJ2-7; TRBD2 is a possible D gene (7 bases). Trimming took 1 base from V and 2 from J, leaving 24 bases between them. Germline values: CDR1 SEHNR, CDR2 FQNEAQ (reference sequence). The CDR3 is made up of 19 amino acids. The CDR3 loop is CASSLEGPSWGGPAYEQYF. The CDR3 DNA is TGTGCCAGCAGCTTAGAGGGTCCCTCATGGGGGGGGCCGGCCTACGAGCAGTACTTC.

This clonotype has ten or more counts. V gene TRBV10-3 combines with J gene TRBJ2-1; possibly TRBD1 for D (6 bases). This CDR3 is 15 amino acids long. Per the germline V gene, CDR1 is ENHRY and CDR2 is SYGVKD. Trimming removed 10 bases from V and 3 bases from J, with 19 bases in between. Here the CDR3 DNA reads TGTGCCACCACCCCTGGACAGCCTATCTACAATGAGCAGTTCTTC. The encoded protein is CATTPGQPIYNEQFF.

This clonotype showed up just a few times. This rearrangement joins TRBV19 to TRBJ2-7; 10 bases agree with TRBD1. V lost 3 bases and J lost 5; bases outside the gene matches: 7. Germline V gene sequence: CDR1 LNHDA, CDR2 SQIVND (reference sequence). The CDR3 extends over 15 amino acids. The chain's CDR3 is CASSIPKTGGDEQYF. The CDR3 region has the DNA TGTGCCAGTAGTATCCCAAAGACAGGGGGCGACGAGCAGTACTTC.

This clonotype has ten or more counts. The chain has TRBV28 and TRBJ1-1, with D unresolved. The germline CDR1 and CDR2 sequences are MDHEN and SYDVKM. Trimming took 3 bases from V and 6 from J, leaving 14 bases between them. This CDR3 has 14 residues. The DNA of the CDR3 is TGTGCCAGCAGTTTCGGGCAGGATCTCGCTGAAGCTTTCTTT. Translation: CASSFGQDLAEAFF. Full variable domain (missing parts from reference TRBV28 and TRBJ1-1): DVKVTQSSRYLVKRTGEKVFLECVQDMDHENMFWYRQDPGLGLRLIYFSYDVKMKEKGDIPEGYSVSREKKERFSLILESASTNQTSMYLCASSFGQDLAEAFFGQGTRLTVV.

Comments on this clonotype: A read error may explain this, as a much larger clone is one base away. The chain couples TRBV10-3 to TRBJ2-1, with 11 bases aligning to TRBD1. Germline V gene lookup returns CDR1 ENHRY and CDR2 SYGVKD. The V segment lost 8 bases and the J segment 10 bases; nucleotides outside the gene matches: 4. The CDR3 sequence is 12 residues long. The CDR3 sequence is CAIAGQGDEQFF. The DNA for the CDR3 is TGTGCCATCGCGGGACAGGGGGACGAGCAGTTCTTC.

Concerning this clonotype: This could be a read error, since a much larger clone is one nucleotide away. The chain has TRBV9 and TRBJ2-2, with D possibly TRBD2 on 5 matching bases. CDR3 length: 14 amino acids. The germline V gene has CDR1 SGDLS and CDR2 YYNGEE. As DNA, the CDR3 is TGTGCCAGCAGCGTAGAGCTACTCCCCGGGGAGCCGTTTTTT. Its translation: CASSVELLPGEPFF.

This clonotype was counted at least ten times. This rearrangement joins TRBV24-1 to TRBJ2-7; D perhaps matches TRBD2 (6 bases). This CDR3 has 13 residues. V shed 3 bases and J shed 3 bases, with 8 bases lying between them. Germline V gives CDR1 KGHDR, CDR2 SFDVKD. CDR3 nucleotides: TGTGCCACCAGTGATGGAGGGGTCTACGAGCAGTACTTC. Amino acid sequence: CATSDGGVYEQYF.

The V and J genes are TRBV14 and TRBJ1-4, with TRBD1 as a possible D gene (6 bases). Germline loops: CDR1 SGHDN, CDR2 FVKESK. V lost 2 bases and J 4 bases, leaving 17 bases between the germline ends. CDR3 length equals 17 residues. As DNA, the CDR3 is TGTGCCAGCAGCCAAAGTCGGGCAGGCAGGGGTAATGAAAAACTGTTTTTT. Translated, it gives CASSQSRAGRGNEKLFF.

The CDR3 sequence is CASSSVERRPNEQFF. Written as DNA, the CDR3 is TGCGCCAGCAGCAGCGTAGAGAGGAGACCGAATGAGCAGTTCTTC. The gene calls are TRBV5-1 and TRBJ2-1; D is unresolved. The germline V and J ends were trimmed by 4 bases and 7 bases, with 18 bases remaining between them. CDR3 length: 15 amino acids. Germline V gene sequence: CDR1 SGHRS, CDR2 YFSETQ. The entire variable domain, with the rest obtained from reference TRBV5-1 and TRBJ2-1, is as follows: KAGVTQTPRYLIKTRGQQVTLSCSPISGHRSVSWYQQTPGQGLQFLFEYFSETQRNKGNFPGRFSGRQFSNSRSEMNVSTLELGDSALYLCASSSVERRPNEQFFGPGTRLTVL.

This clonotype occurred many times. The V and J genes are TRBV11-3 and TRBJ2-1; D gene ambiguous. V lost 2 bases and J 5 bases, leaving 4 bases between the germline ends. Germline CDR1 and CDR2: SGHNT and YENEEA. The CDR3 has 12 residues. This CDR3 reads CASSLRNNEQFF. The CDR3 region has the DNA TGTGCCAGCAGCTTAAGGAACAATGAGCAGTTCTTC.

This clonotype has ten or more counts. The chain combines TRBV20-1 with TRBJ2-7; D is ambiguous. This CDR3 is built from 12 residues. The V end lost 4 bases, the J end lost 2 bases, and 9 bases lay between the germline ends. In germline, CDR1 is DFQATT, CDR2 SNEGSKA (reference sequence). The CDR3 DNA sequence: TGCAGTGCTAATGCTTCCCCCTACGAGCAGTACTTC. It translates to CSANASPYEQYF.